A selection of T cell receptor beta chains follows, all from one sample in a study of CD8 T cells in Susac syndrome. TCRdb itself ran the immunoSEQ multiplex PCR reads through MiXCR, one entry per CDR3 protein. The table lists some 120,000 distinct CDR3 sequences, about 93% of them singletons. Specimen: CD8+ T cells from PBMCs. Source of these receptors: a human donor with multiple sclerosis. Both conserved end residues are part of each CDR3. Each record gives: clone size, J gene, V gene, D gene, CDR3 protein, CDR3 DNA. The D gene is left open where the match is weak. Some rows have no size entry. The others give once, few or many, or a class for an expanded clone.

-,TRBJ2-7,TRBV27,TRBD1,CASRRTGAYEQYF,TGTGCCAGCAGGAGGACAGGGGCCTACGAGCAGTACTTC
-,TRBJ2-1,TRBV5-1,TRBD2,CASRLAGVGNEQFF,TGCGCCAGCAGACTAGCGGGAGTAGGGAATGAGCAGTTCTTC
-,TRBJ2-2,TRBV12-3/TRBV12-4,-,CASSPHDAPTGELFF,TGTGCCAGCAGTCCTCATGACGCCCCCACCGGGGAGCTGTTTTTT
-,TRBJ2-7,TRBV5-6,TRBD2,CASSWAGAYEQYF,TGTGCCAGCAGCTGGGCGGGGGCCTACGAGCAGTACTTC
-,TRBJ2-7,TRBV28,TRBD2,CASRTRSGTTYEQYF,TGTGCCAGCAGGACACGTAGCGGGACGACCTACGAGCAGTACTTC
-,TRBJ2-1,TRBV13,-,CASSLGDRLGNEQFF,TGTGCCAGCAGCCTAGGAGACAGGTTGGGGAATGAGCAGTTCTTC
-,TRBJ1-1,TRBV29-1,-,CSALDTEAFF,TGCAGTGCCCTCGACACTGAAGCTTTCTTT
-,TRBJ1-5,TRBV25-1,-,CASSEGGYQPQHF,TGTGCCAGCAGTGAGGGGGGGTACCAGCCCCAGCATTTT
-,TRBJ2-1,TRBV12-5,-,CASGLVRNEQFF,TGTGCTAGTGGTTTGGTAAGGAATGAGCAGTTCTTC
-,TRBJ1-1,TRBV11-2,-,CASSLDQTEAFF,TGTGCCAGCAGCTTAGACCAGACTGAAGCTTTCTTT
-,TRBJ2-1,TRBV13,TRBD1,CASSLDGTGPRAGEQFF,TGTGCCAGCAGCTTAGATGGGACAGGTCCTCGAGCAGGCGAGCAGTTCTTC
-,TRBJ1-1,TRBV29-1,-,CSVEDYVLGAFF,TGCAGCGTTGAAGATTATGTTCTGGGAGCTTTCTTT
-,TRBJ2-5,TRBV12-3/TRBV12-4,-,CASSLRETQYF,TGTGCCAGCAGTTTGCGTGAGACCCAGTACTTC
-,TRBJ1-2,TRBV11-2,-,CASRPQGGYGYTF,TGTGCCAGCAGACCACAGGGTGGCTATGGCTACACCTTC
-,TRBJ2-7,TRBV5-6,-,CASSLTPIPSLEQYF,TGTGCCAGCAGCTTGACGCCAATTCCCTCTTTGGAGCAGTACTTC
-,TRBJ2-5,TRBV5-6,-,CASSLEYQETQYF,TGTGCCAGCAGCTTGGAGTACCAAGAGACCCAGTACTTC
-,TRBJ1-2,TRBV5-4,-,CASSLMGGAEGYTF,TGTGCCAGCAGCTTGATGGGGGGCGCGGAGGGCTACACCTTC
-,TRBJ2-7,TRBV27,-,CASSLRGTYEQYF,TGTGCCAGCAGTTTACGCGGTACCTACGAGCAGTACTTC
once,TRBJ2-7,TRBV7-9,TRBD1,CASRPTGDSIEQYF,TGTGCCAGCAGGCCTACAGGGGACAGCATCGAGCAGTACTTC
-,TRBJ2-1,TRBV20-1,-,CSAIYDWDEQFF,TGCAGTGCTATTTACGACTGGGATGAGCAGTTCTTC
-,TRBJ2-2,TRBV6-5,-,CASSYSSRLGDTGELFF,TGTGCCAGCAGTTACTCGAGTCGGTTAGGAGACACCGGGGAGCTGTTTTTT
-,TRBJ2-1,TRBV5-1,-,CASSLSYEQFF,TGCGCCTCCTCTTTGAGCTATGAGCAGTTCTTC
few,TRBJ2-1,TRBV11-2,TRBD2,CASSLGGSGPYNEQFF,TGTGCCAGCAGCTTGGGGGGGAGCGGCCCCTACAATGAGCAGTTCTTC
-,TRBJ2-5,TRBV7-6,-,CASSLGAGRAGETQYF,TGTGCCAGCAGCCTAGGGGCGGGCAGGGCGGGGGAGACCCAGTACTTC
-,TRBJ2-7,TRBV28,-,CASLRVGSQISYEQYF,TGTGCCAGCTTGAGGGTCGGGTCCCAAATCTCCTACGAGCAGTACTTC
-,TRBJ2-5,TRBV12-5,-,CASSSTRDPGETQYF,TGTGCTAGCTCTTCCACGCGGGACCCCGGCGAGACCCAGTACTTC
few,TRBJ2-7,TRBV7-2,-,CASSPPETYEQYF,TGTGCCAGCAGCCCCCCGGAGACCTACGAGCAGTACTTC
-,TRBJ2-1,TRBV7-8,TRBD2,CASSLGLAGSEQFF,TGTGCCAGCAGCTTAGGACTAGCGGGAAGTGAGCAGTTCTTC
-,TRBJ2-2,TRBV12-3/TRBV12-4,TRBD2,CASSLTSGVNTGELFF,TGTGCCAGCAGTTTAACTAGCGGGGTGAACACCGGGGAGCTGTTTTTT
-,TRBJ1-1,TRBV9,-,CASSHPEGFSSLNTEAFF,TGTGCCAGCAGCCACCCGGAGGGTTTTTCCAGCTTGAACACTGAAGCTTTCTTT
-,TRBJ1-1,TRBV29-1,-,CSAGDWANTEAFF,TGCAGCGCAGGGGACTGGGCGAACACTGAAGCTTTCTTT
-,TRBJ2-3,TRBV29-1,TRBD2,CSVEGGLADTQYF,TGCAGCGTTGAAGGAGGACTAGCGGATACGCAGTATTTT
-,TRBJ1-1,TRBV30,-,CAWSASREAFF,TGTGCCTGGAGCGCCTCAAGGGAAGCTTTCTTT
-,TRBJ1-2,TRBV2,-,CASSGSFGQTENYGYTF,TGTGCCAGCAGTGGCTCATTCGGGCAGACAGAAAACTATGGCTACACCTTC
-,TRBJ2-5,TRBV7-8,-,CASSHWTGEETQYF,TGTGCCAGCAGCCACTGGACGGGCGAGGAGACCCAGTACTTC
-,TRBJ1-1,TRBV14,-,CASSQERGITEAFF,TGTGCCAGCAGCCAAGAGAGGGGGATCACTGAAGCTTTCTTT
few,TRBJ1-1,TRBV30,-,CAWSVGGGTEAFF,TGTGCCTGGAGTGTAGGGGGGGGCACTGAAGCTTTCTTT